The present T cell receptor beta chain was sequenced within a study of shared clonotypes between healthy human individuals. Across the study: Plates per donor: three CD4 naive, three CD4 memory, two CD8 naive, one CD8 memory. General study results and limits: In having few donors, the study represented limited genetic and exposure-history diversity.

The authors ran the assay at deep level. Assay: immunoSEQ multiplex PCR; the TCRdb copy retains only in-frame clones and omits some. Of roughly 2,000,000 clones detected, around 93% appear once; the ten largest clones hold roughly 1.7%. This clone came up a few times. Its target is unknown. CD45RO negativity and positive selection for CCR7 defined naive CD8 cells, a population that excluded terminally differentiated effector memory CD45RA+ cells. Donors, healthy HIV-negative adults, lacked recent acute infections or vaccinations. Unmatched junction bases numbered 5, after V lost 2 bases and J lost 4 bases. Germline V gene data show CDR1 as SGHRS and CDR2 as YFSETQ. The CDR3 sequence is 15 residues long.

The TCR sequence derives from a man between 18 and 35 years old in good health. Some clones in this sample may be carry-over from other donors' samples. This rearrangement joins TRBV5-1 to TRBJ1-1, with 10 bases matching TRBD1. Sequenced material: naive CD8+ T cells from PBMCs. The CDR3 nucleotides are TGCGCCAGCAGCTTTAACCGGGACAGGGGCACTGAAGCTTTCTTT. This translates into CASSFNRDRGTEAFF.